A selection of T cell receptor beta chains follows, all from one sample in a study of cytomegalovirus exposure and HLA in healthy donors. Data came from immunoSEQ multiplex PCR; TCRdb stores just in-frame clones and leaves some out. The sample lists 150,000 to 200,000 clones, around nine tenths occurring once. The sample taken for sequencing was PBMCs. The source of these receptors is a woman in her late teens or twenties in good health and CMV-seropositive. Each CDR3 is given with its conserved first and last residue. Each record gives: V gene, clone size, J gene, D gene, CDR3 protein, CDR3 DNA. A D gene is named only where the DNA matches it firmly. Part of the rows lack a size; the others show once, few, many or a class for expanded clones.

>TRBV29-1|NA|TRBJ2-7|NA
CSVALLTEEQYF
TGCAGCGTCGCGCTTTTAACAGAAGAGCAGTACTTC
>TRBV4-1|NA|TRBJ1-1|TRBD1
CASSHGQGLNTEAFF
TGCGCCAGCAGCCACGGACAGGGATTGAACACTGAAGCTTTCTTT
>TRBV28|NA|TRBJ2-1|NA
CASSSGQGGLNEQFF
TGTGCCAGCAGTTCCGGACAGGGAGGGCTCAATGAGCAGTTCTTC
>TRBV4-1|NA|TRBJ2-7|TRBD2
CASSQDGRTSDYEQYF
TGCGCCAGCAGCCAAGATGGTCGGACTAGCGATTACGAGCAGTACTTC
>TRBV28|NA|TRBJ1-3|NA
CASSLPVNSGNTIYF
TGTGCCAGCAGTCTCCCAGTGAACTCTGGAAACACCATATATTTT
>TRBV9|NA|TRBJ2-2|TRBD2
CASSETSFGTGELFF
TGTGCCAGCAGCGAGACTAGCTTCGGCACCGGGGAGCTGTTTTTT
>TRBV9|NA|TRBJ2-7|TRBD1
CASSPRGTGDEQYF
TGTGCCAGCAGCCCTAGGGGGACAGGGGACGAGCAGTACTTC
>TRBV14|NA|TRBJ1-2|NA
CASSQGRQGGDGYTF
TGTGCCAGCAGCCAAGGGCGGCAGGGAGGGGATGGCTACACCTTC
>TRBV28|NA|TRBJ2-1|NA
CASLPGGREGNEQFF
TGTGCCAGCCTCCCTGGCGGGCGGGAAGGTAATGAGCAGTTCTTC
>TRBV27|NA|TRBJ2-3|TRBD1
CASSFPGTGIGDTQYF
TGTGCCAGCAGTTTCCCCGGGACAGGGATTGGAGATACGCAGTATTTT
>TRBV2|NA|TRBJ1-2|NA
CASTRTDLYGYTF
TGTGCCAGCACTAGGACAGACCTCTATGGCTACACCTTC
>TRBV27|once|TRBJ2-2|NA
CASSLSSYTGELFF
TGTGCCAGCAGTTTATCGAGTTACACCGGGGAGCTGTTTTTT
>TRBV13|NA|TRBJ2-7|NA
CASSRTGSYEQYF
TGTGCCAGCAGTCGGACTGGTTCCTACGAGCAGTACTTC
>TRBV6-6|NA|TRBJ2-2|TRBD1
CASIPGQGAYTGELFF
TGTGCCAGCATCCCCGGACAGGGGGCATATACCGGGGAGCTGTTTTTT
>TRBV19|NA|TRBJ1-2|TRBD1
CASSIGFGQGRGYGYTF
TGTGCCAGTAGTATTGGGTTCGGACAGGGGAGAGGCTATGGCTACACCTTC
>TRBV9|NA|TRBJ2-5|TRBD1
CASSLDRGESEETQYF
TGTGCCAGCAGCCTTGACAGGGGGGAATCCGAAGAGACCCAGTACTTC